This TCR beta chain is drawn from a study of blood T cell repertoires in COVID-19. For the study at large: PBMCs, B-cell-depleted T cells, or T cells were the source of the cDNA or gDNA that made up the material.

Clones were sequenced by immunoSEQ multiplex PCR, and TCRdb holds only the in-frame ones, with some missing. The table shows about 40,000 clones, with about 80% occurring only once. Losses at the gene ends were 4 bases for V and 3 bases for J; bases not matched to a gene: 14. The germline gives CDR1 LGHDT, CDR2 YNNKEL (reference sequence). The CDR3 consists of 18 residues. This chain uses TRBV3-1 (or the pseudogene TRBV3-2) with TRBJ2-3; TRBD2 matches 9 bases. The source material was peripheral blood. This TCR derives from a woman aged 55-70 years with acute or convalescent COVID-19. For the CDR3, the DNA is TGTGCCAGCAGCCCAATCGTTGGCAGCGGGGGGCGGACAGATACGCAGTATTTT. Its protein is CASSPIVGSGGRTDTQYF.